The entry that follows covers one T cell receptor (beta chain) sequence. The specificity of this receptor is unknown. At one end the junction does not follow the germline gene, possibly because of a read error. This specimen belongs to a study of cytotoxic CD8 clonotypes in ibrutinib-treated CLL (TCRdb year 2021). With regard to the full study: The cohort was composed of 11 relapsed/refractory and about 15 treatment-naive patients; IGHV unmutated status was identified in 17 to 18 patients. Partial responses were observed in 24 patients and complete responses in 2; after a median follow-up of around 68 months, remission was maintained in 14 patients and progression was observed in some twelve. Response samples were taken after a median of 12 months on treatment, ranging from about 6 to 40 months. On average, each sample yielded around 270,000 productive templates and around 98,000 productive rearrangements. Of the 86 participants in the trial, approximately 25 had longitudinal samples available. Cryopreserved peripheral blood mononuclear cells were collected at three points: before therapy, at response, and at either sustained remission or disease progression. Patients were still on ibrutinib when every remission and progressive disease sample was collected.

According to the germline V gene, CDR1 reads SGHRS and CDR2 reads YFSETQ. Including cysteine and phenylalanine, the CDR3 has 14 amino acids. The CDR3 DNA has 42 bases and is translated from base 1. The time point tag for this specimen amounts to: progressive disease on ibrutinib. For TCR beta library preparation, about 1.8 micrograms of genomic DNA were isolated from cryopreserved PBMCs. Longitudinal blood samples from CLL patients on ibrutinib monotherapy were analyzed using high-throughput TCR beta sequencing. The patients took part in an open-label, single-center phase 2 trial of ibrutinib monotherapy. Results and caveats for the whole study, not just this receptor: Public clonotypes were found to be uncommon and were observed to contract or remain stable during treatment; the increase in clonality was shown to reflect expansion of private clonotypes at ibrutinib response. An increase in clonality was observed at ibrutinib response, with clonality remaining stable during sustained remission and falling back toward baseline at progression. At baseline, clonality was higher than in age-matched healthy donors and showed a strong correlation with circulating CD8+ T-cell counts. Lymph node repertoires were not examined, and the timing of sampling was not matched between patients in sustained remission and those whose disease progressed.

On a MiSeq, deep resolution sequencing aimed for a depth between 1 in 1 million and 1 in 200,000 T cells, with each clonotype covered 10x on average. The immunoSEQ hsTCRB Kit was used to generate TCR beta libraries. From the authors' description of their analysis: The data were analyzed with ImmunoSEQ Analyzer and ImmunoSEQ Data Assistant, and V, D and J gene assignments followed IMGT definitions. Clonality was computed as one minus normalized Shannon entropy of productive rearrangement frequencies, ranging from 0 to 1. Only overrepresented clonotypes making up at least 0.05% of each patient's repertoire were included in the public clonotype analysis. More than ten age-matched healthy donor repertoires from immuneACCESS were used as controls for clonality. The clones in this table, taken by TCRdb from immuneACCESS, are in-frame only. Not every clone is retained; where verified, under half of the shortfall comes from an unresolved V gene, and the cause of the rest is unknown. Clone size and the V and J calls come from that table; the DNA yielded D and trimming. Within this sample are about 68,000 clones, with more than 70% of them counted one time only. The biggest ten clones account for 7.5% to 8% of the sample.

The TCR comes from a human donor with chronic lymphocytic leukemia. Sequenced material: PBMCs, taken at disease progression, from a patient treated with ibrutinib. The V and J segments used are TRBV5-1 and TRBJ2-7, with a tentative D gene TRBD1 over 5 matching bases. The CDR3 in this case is CASSPDKDGARRNF. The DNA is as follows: TGCGCCAGCAGCCCGGATAAGGATGGGGCACGGCGGAACTTC.